Listed here are 29 T cell receptor beta chains from one sample, sequenced in a study of T cells in localized non-small cell lung cancer. Some clones are missing from TCRdb's copy, which holds only in-frame ones; the method was immunoSEQ multiplex PCR. The sample yields about 47,000 clones, approximately 86% seen once. Sequenced here: PBMCs, sampled before any cancer treatment. These TCRs come from a man aged 40-75 years with stage II lung adenocarcinoma.

Comment on this clone: The junction does not match germline at one end; this may be a read error. V is TRBV5-5 and J is TRBJ2-5, with D possibly being TRBD1 (6 bases). Germline CDR1 and CDR2: SGHKS and YYEKEE (reference sequence). The CDR3 contains 10 residues. Here the CDR3 DNA reads TGTGCCAGCAGCACTGTAGGGGACAACTTC. Protein: CASSTVGDNF. The variable domain in full, completed from reference TRBV5-5 and TRBJ2-5, reads DAGVTQSPTHLIKTRGQQVTLRCSPISGHKSVSWYQQVLGQGPQFIFQYYEKEERGRGNFPDRFSARQFPNYSSELNVNALLLGDSALYLCASSTVGDNFGPGTRLLVL.

This clone appeared once. The CDR3 region is CASSPSGNYGYTF. Here the CDR3 DNA reads TGTGCCAGCTCACCATCGGGCAACTATGGCTACACCTTC. V usage is TRBV18 and J usage is TRBJ1-2; the D is unclear. V dropped 2 bases and J dropped 2 bases, with 6 bases sitting between them. This CDR3 spans 13 amino acids. In germline, CDR1 is KGHSH, CDR2 LQKENI.

This chain links TRBV6-1 with TRBJ1-3, with D maybe TRBD1 (6 bases). V lost 6 bases and J 2 bases, leaving 11 bases between the germline ends. Germline V lookup: CDR1 MNHNS, CDR2 SASEGT. This CDR3 comprises 14 residues. The CDR3 loop is CASRIQGTGNTIYF. DNA of the CDR3: TGTGCCAGCAGGATACAGGGAACTGGAAACACCATATATTTT.

This clone was found once. V gene TRBV18 combines with J gene TRBJ1-3, with 8 nucleotides matching TRBD1. The V gene's germline CDR1 is KGHSH and CDR2 LQKENI. The CDR3 has 15 residues. V lost 2 bases and J lost 1; bases outside the gene matches: 1. The CDR3 DNA follows: TGTGCCAGCTCACCAAGGACAGGGTCTGGAAACACCATATATTTT. Translated: CASSPRTGSGNTIYF.

The chain employs TRBV29-1 and TRBJ2-3; TRBD1 matches at 10 bases. CDR3 length: 17 amino acids. Germline CDR1 SQVTM, CDR2 ANQGSEA. V was pared by 4 bases and J by 0 bases, with 10 bases of the junction left unmatched. CDR3 sequence: CSVANPGTGVSTDTQYF. The CDR3 nucleotides are TGCAGCGTTGCAAACCCGGGGACAGGGGTTAGCACAGATACGCAGTATTTT.

This chain joins TRBV6-5 and TRBJ2-6; D not certain. The germline V gene encodes CDR1 MNHEY and CDR2 SVGAGI. V was shortened by 2 bases and J by 4 bases, with 9 bases between the two germline ends. This CDR3 region has 15 residues. The CDR3 protein is CASSYSGEGANVLTF. CDR3 bases: TGTGCCAGCAGTTACAGTGGTGAGGGGGCCAACGTCCTGACTTTC.

This clone was seen only a few times. J is TRBJ1-1 and V is TRBV7-8; the D gene is possibly TRBD1 (5 bases). Looked up from germline, CDR1 is SGHVS and CDR2 is FQNEAQ. Deletions cut 5 bases from V and 0 bases from J, with 16 bases between. CDR3 length: 16 residues. The CDR3 is CASSLRRGGLNTEAFF. CDR3 coding DNA: TGTGCCAGCAGCCTCCGGAGGGGTGGACTGAACACTGAAGCTTTCTTT.

This chain links TRBV7-2 with TRBJ2-1, with TRBD2 matching 7 bases. The CDR3 is made up of 15 amino acids. CDR1 and CDR2 (germline): SGHTA, FQGNSA. With V trimmed by 4 bases and J by 6 bases, 9 bases remained unmatched. The CDR3 sequence: CASSWSGGGGNEQFF. CDR3 in DNA: TGTGCCAGCAGCTGGTCTGGCGGGGGAGGCAATGAGCAGTTCTTC.

V and J are TRBV5-1 and TRBJ1-2; D is possibly TRBD1 (5 bases). The CDR3 spans 15 residues. CDR1 SGHRS and CDR2 YFSETQ come from the germline V gene. V was clipped by 0 bases and J by 5 bases, with 14 bases between them. CDR3 protein: CASSLVGESTYGYTF. DNA of the CDR3: TGCGCCAGCAGCTTGGTGGGGGAGTCAACTTATGGCTACACCTTC. Based on the CDR3 plus reference TRBV5-1 and TRBJ1-2, the full variable domain is KAGVTQTPRYLIKTRGQQVTLSCSPISGHRSVSWYQQTPGQGLQFLFEYFSETQRNKGNFPGRFSGRQFSNSRSEMNVSTLELGDSALYLCASSLVGESTYGYTFGSGTRLTVV.

The J gene is TRBJ1-1, the V gene TRBV5-1; a weak D match, TRBD1 (6 bases). The CDR3 consists of 15 residues. The germline gives CDR1 SGHRS, CDR2 YFSETQ. The V and J ends lost 2 bases and 2 bases respectively, with 13 bases between them. The chain's CDR3 is CASSFQGTQNTEAFF. The CDR3 nucleotides are TGCGCCAGCAGCTTCCAGGGGACACAAAACACTGAAGCTTTCTTT.

The chain uses TRBV5-6 and TRBJ2-4; D is unclear. This CDR3 is 14 amino acids long. Germline V gives CDR1 SGHDT, CDR2 YYEEEE. V gave up 7 bases and J gave up 0 bases, with 11 bases separating them. As DNA, the CDR3 is TGTGCCAGCCGCCCACAACTAGCCAAAAACATTCAGTACTTC. Its translation is CASRPQLAKNIQYF.

This chain links TRBV14 with TRBJ2-2; D unclear. The CDR3 spans 14 residues. V was cut by 4 bases and J by 5 bases, with 11 bases left in between. Germline assignment: CDR1 SGHDN and CDR2 FVKESK. CDR3 loop: CASSLRTVTGELFF. CDR3 coding DNA: TGTGCCAGCAGCCTCCGGACGGTTACCGGGGAGCTGTTTTTT. Using reference TRBV14 and TRBJ2-2 for the parts outside the CDR3, the full variable domain is EAGVTQFPSHSVIEKGQTVTLRCDPISGHDNLYWYRRVMGKEIKFLLHFVKESKQDESGMPNNRFLAERTGGTYSTLKVQPAELEDSGVYFCASSLRTVTGELFFGEGSRLTVL.

The genes are TRBV6-1 and TRBJ2-1, with TRBD1 matching over 7 bases. CDR1 is MNHNS and CDR2 is SASEGT in the germline V gene. Trimming took 5 bases from V and 0 from J; bases not matched to a gene: 4. The CDR3 runs to 15 residues. Written as DNA, the CDR3 is TGTGCCAGCAGTCAGGGACAGAGCTCCTACAATGAGCAGTTCTTC. This codes for CASSQGQSSYNEQFF.

V is TRBV5-1 and J is TRBJ2-5; D is unclear. Looked up from germline, CDR1 is SGHRS and CDR2 is YFSETQ. The V and J ends lost 1 base and 4 bases respectively, with 5 bases between them. This CDR3 spans 12 amino acids. The DNA for the CDR3 is TGCGCCAGCAGCTTGTCTCCAGAGACCCAGTACTTC. Protein product: CASSLSPETQYF.

The chain combines TRBV6-5 with TRBJ2-6; D is uncertain. Germline values: CDR1 MNHEY, CDR2 SVGAGI. Trimming pared 2 bases from V and 2 bases from J, leaving 1 base between. This CDR3 region has 13 residues. CDR3: CASSYPGANVLTF. The CDR3 DNA reads as TGTGCCAGCAGTTACCCTGGGGCCAACGTCCTGACTTTC.

The chain is built from TRBV6-6 and TRBJ2-7; no definite D call. This CDR3 comprises 14 residues. Germline V CDR1 and CDR2: MNHNY, SVGAGI (reference sequence). Trimming took off 5 bases at V and 3 bases at J, with 14 bases between the two ends. CDR3 in DNA: TGTGCCAGCAGTAGGGATGATGTGGGCTACGAGCAGTACTTC. Encoded protein: CASSRDDVGYEQYF.

The V call is TRBV5-1, the J call TRBJ2-2, with TRBD2 matching 7 bases. Germline loops: CDR1 SGHRS, CDR2 YFSETQ. The CDR3 consists of 14 residues. The J segment lost 4 bases and the V segment lost 4 bases, leaving 4 bases of the junction unmatched. Written as DNA, the CDR3 is TGCGCCAGCAGCCGGGACTACGGCACCGGGGAGCTGTTTTTT. Its protein is CASSRDYGTGELFF. Full variable domain (rest looked up from reference TRBV5-1 and TRBJ2-2): KAGVTQTPRYLIKTRGQQVTLSCSPISGHRSVSWYQQTPGQGLQFLFEYFSETQRNKGNFPGRFSGRQFSNSRSEMNVSTLELGDSALYLCASSRDYGTGELFFGEGSRLTVL.

This chain uses TRBV18 with TRBJ1-6; 9 bases match TRBD1. The CDR3 is 15 amino acids. The V gene end was trimmed by 3 bases and the J gene end by 9 bases; junction bases not matched to a gene: 6. CDR1 and CDR2 (germline): KGHSH, LQKENI. The CDR3 region has the DNA TGTGCCAGCTCACCGCAAACAGGGGGCGGTTCACCCCTCCACTTT. Translated, it gives CASSPQTGGGSPLHF.

This chain connects TRBV29-1 to TRBJ1-1; tentative D call: TRBD1 (5 bases). This CDR3 has 14 residues. The V gene's germline CDR1 is SQVTM and CDR2 ANQGSEA. Between the trimmed V and J ends, which lost 0 bases and 0 bases, there was a span of 8 bases. The CDR3, as DNA: TGCAGCGTTGAAGAGGGGCTAATGAACACTGAAGCTTTCTTT. This codes for CSVEEGLMNTEAFF.

This clone was seen only a few times. The V and J genes are TRBV5-4 and TRBJ1-1, with D perhaps matching TRBD1 (6 bases). Germline V gene lookup returns CDR1 SGHNT and CDR2 YYREEE (reference sequence). V lost 0 bases, J lost 6 bases, and 18 bases lay in between. This CDR3 is 16 amino acids long. The CDR3 loop is CASSLAQGKGDPEAFF. The CDR3 DNA reads TGTGCCAGCAGCTTGGCGCAGGGAAAGGGGGACCCTGAAGCTTTCTTT.

The chain uses TRBV12-5 and TRBJ2-2; 13 nucleotides align to TRBD2. The CDR3 extends over 16 amino acids. Unmatched junction bases numbered 6, after V lost 7 bases and J lost 4 bases. Germline CDR1 and CDR2: LGHNT and FRNRAP. CDR3 residues: CASAWTSGGGTGELFF. The CDR3 DNA follows: TGTGCTAGTGCCTGGACTAGCGGGGGTGGCACCGGGGAGCTGTTTTTT.

This rearrangement joins TRBV28 to TRBJ2-1, with 8 bases that match TRBD1. This CDR3 contains 16 residues. Trimming cost V 3 bases and J 9 bases; bases outside gene matches: 13. Germline-derived CDR1 and CDR2 are MDHEN and SYDVKM. The CDR3 coding sequence is TGTGCCAGCAGTTTTGCCGCAGGGGGCGATCTGGGTGAGCAGTTCTTC. This encodes CASSFAAGGDLGEQFF.

The chain employs TRBV7-6 and TRBJ2-3, with D perhaps TRBD2 (6 bases). Trimming pared 1 base from V and 5 bases from J, leaving 7 bases between. CDR3 length: 13 amino acids. CDR1 and CDR2 from the germline V gene are SGHVS and FNYEAQ. The CDR3: CASSLVGGDTQYF. The DNA for the CDR3 is TGTGCCAGCAGCTTAGTGGGAGGAGATACGCAGTATTTT.

The V gene is TRBV28, the J gene TRBJ1-1; 7 bases fit TRBD1. Trimming removed 5 bases from V and 4 bases from J; junction bases left unmatched: 10. The CDR3 extends over 15 amino acids. The germline gives CDR1 MDHEN, CDR2 SYDVKM. CDR3 in DNA: TGTGCCAGCAGTCCGCCGACAGGGAGTGTCACTGAAGCTTTCTTT. Its translation is CASSPPTGSVTEAFF.

This chain joins TRBV6-1 and TRBJ1-4; 7 positions agree with TRBD1. Germline trimming cut 7 bases from V and 6 bases from J; bases unmatched to any gene: 5. The CDR3 spans 13 residues. Germline assignment: CDR1 MNHNS and CDR2 SASEGT. CDR3 bases: TGTGCCAGCATTTTCGACAGGGATGAAAAACTGTTTTTT. Translating it yields CASIFDRDEKLFF.

The chain has TRBV14 and TRBJ2-7; 10 bases map to TRBD2. The CDR3 extends over 15 amino acids. Germline trimming cut 1 base from V and 2 bases from J; bases unmatched to any gene: 2. The germline CDR1 and CDR2 sequences are SGHDN and FVKESK. The DNA for the CDR3 is TGTGCCAGCAGCCAAGCTAGCGGGGGCCCCTACGAGCAGTACTTC. Its translation: CASSQASGGPYEQYF.

The chain has TRBV5-1 and TRBJ2-7; TRBD1 matches 7 bases. Germline V gene lookup returns CDR1 SGHRS and CDR2 YFSETQ. V lost 2 bases and J lost 0; bases outside the gene matches: 8. The CDR3 sequence is 16 residues long. This chain's CDR3 is CASSLTIGTASYEQYF. The CDR3 nucleotides are TGCGCCAGCAGCTTAACGATCGGGACAGCCTCCTACGAGCAGTACTTC.

The gene calls are TRBV5-1 and TRBJ2-1, with a possible D match to TRBD1 (5 bases). Deletions cut 5 bases from V and 4 bases from J, with 10 bases between. CDR1 is SGHRS, CDR2 YFSETQ, per germline. The CDR3 spans 13 residues. The CDR3 DNA reads as TGCGCCAGCAGAAGCAGGGAATACAATGAGCAGTTCTTC. Encoded protein: CASRSREYNEQFF.

The CDR3 DNA is TGTGCCAGTAGTATTCGGACAGGACTAGCCAAAAACATTCAGTACTTC. Translating gives CASSIRTGLAKNIQYF. The V call is TRBV19, the J call TRBJ2-4; 7 nucleotides line up with TRBD1. Unmatched junction bases numbered 5, after V lost 3 bases and J lost 0 bases. The CDR3 contains 16 residues. Per germline, CDR1 LNHDA and CDR2 SQIVND (reference sequence).